This passage covers 24 T cell receptor beta chains from one sample sequenced in a study of OX40 agonist ivuxolimab in advanced cancers. Sequencing was performed with immunoSEQ multiplex PCR; in TCRdb, only in-frame clones are kept and a portion is missing. The table has nearly 25,000 clones, over 65% seen once; the top ten hold more than 1.3%. The sample was CD4+ or CD8+ T cells sorted from blood, taken in a trial of the OX40 agonist ivuxolimab. Receptor source: an adult with an advanced solid tumor such as melanoma, head and neck, liver or kidney cancer.

V usage is TRBV7-8 and J usage is TRBJ2-5; D is tentatively TRBD1 or TRBD2 (6 bases each). The CDR3 has 14 residues. The germline V and J ends were trimmed by 6 bases and 0 bases, with 11 bases remaining between them. Germline V CDR1 and CDR2: SGHVS, FQNEAQ. The CDR3 region is CASRGGQYQETQYF. CDR3 nucleotide sequence: TGTGCCAGCAGGGGAGGACAGTACCAAGAGACCCAGTACTTC.

This chain links TRBV28 with TRBJ1-1; tentatively, D is TRBD1 (6 bases). The germline V and J ends were trimmed by 6 bases and 1 base, with 18 bases remaining between them. Germline assignment: CDR1 MDHEN and CDR2 SYDVKM. The CDR3 totals 16 residues. The CDR3 DNA reads TGTGCCAGCAGCCAATTGTGGGGGGGACAGAACACTGAAGCTTTCTTT. It encodes CASSQLWGGQNTEAFF.

The rearrangement uses TRBV4-2 and TRBJ2-2, with 13 bases fitting TRBD2. J was trimmed by 5 bases and V by 1 base; bases with no gene match: 4. The germline CDR1 and CDR2 sequences are LGHNA and YNFKEQ. CDR3 length: 17 residues. As DNA, the CDR3 is TGTGCCAGCAGCCAAGCGGGACTAGCGGGGTTTACCGGGGAGCTGTTTTTT. Translated, it gives CASSQAGLAGFTGELFF.

The CDR3: CASSTGTHNEQFF. The CDR3, as DNA: TGTGCCAGCAGCACCGGGACACACAATGAGCAGTTCTTC. The chain joins TRBV5-4 to TRBJ2-1, with a weak D call TRBD1 (6 bases). Germline CDR1 SGHNT, CDR2 YYREEE (reference sequence). This CDR3 has 13 residues. V was trimmed by 4 bases and J by 5 bases, leaving 10 bases between them.

This clone was counted only a few times. The chain carries TRBV19 and TRBJ1-1; TRBD1 is a possible D gene (5 bases). Looked up from germline, CDR1 is LNHDA and CDR2 is SQIVND (reference sequence). The CDR3 has 16 amino acids. Trimming took off 1 base at V and 5 bases at J, with 17 bases between the two ends. Written as DNA, the CDR3 is TGTGCCAGTAGTATAGGTCGTTTGGGCAGGGCAACTGAAGCTTTCTTT. Its protein is CASSIGRLGRATEAFF. The whole variable domain, remainder taken from reference TRBV19 and TRBJ1-1, is DGGITQSPKYLFRKEGQNVTLSCEQNLNHDAMYWYRQDPGQGLRLIYYSQIVNDFQKGDIAEGYSVSREKKESFPLTVTSAQKNPTAFYLCASSIGRLGRATEAFFGQGTRLTVV.

This clone was counted between two and nine times. The V gene is TRBV6-4, the J gene TRBJ1-5; D is unresolved. The germline gives CDR1 MRHNA, CDR2 SNTAGT. Trimming took off 3 bases at V and 3 bases at J, with 9 bases between the two ends. This CDR3 is 14 amino acids long. CDR3 sequence reads: CASSEGPDNQPQHF. The CDR3 DNA is TGTGCCAGCAGTGAAGGGCCGGACAATCAGCCCCAGCATTTT.

J is TRBJ2-1 and V is TRBV7-2, with 13 bases identical to TRBD2. Losses at the gene ends were 3 bases for V and 9 bases for J; bases not matched to a gene: 2. Germline V gene lookup returns CDR1 SGHTA and CDR2 FQGNSA. The CDR3 loop spans 14 amino acids. CDR3: CASSLGLAGSEQFF. The CDR3, as DNA: TGTGCCAGCAGCTTGGGACTAGCGGGGAGTGAGCAGTTCTTC.

The chain combines TRBV5-4 with TRBJ2-6; possibly TRBD1 for D (5 bases). Per germline, CDR1 SGHNT and CDR2 YYREEE (reference sequence). The CDR3 is 15 amino acids. Between the trimmed V and J ends, which lost 5 bases and 1 base, there was a span of 10 bases. The CDR3 loop reads CASRPRESGANVLTF. The CDR3 region has the DNA TGTGCCAGCAGACCCAGGGAATCTGGGGCCAACGTCCTGACTTTC.

The rearrangement uses TRBV7-2 and TRBJ1-5, with TRBD1 matching over 7 bases. Germline loops: CDR1 SGHTA, CDR2 FQGNSA. The CDR3 has 14 residues. Trimming cost V 3 bases and J 4 bases; bases outside gene matches: 3. CDR3 coding DNA: TGTGCCAGCAGCTTGGACAGGCGGAATCAGCCCCAGCATTTT. Its protein product is CASSLDRRNQPQHF.

This clone was observed a handful of times. V is TRBV7-2 and J is TRBJ2-1, with D tentatively TRBD2 (6 bases). Germline V gene data show CDR1 as SGHTA and CDR2 as FQGNSA. The V and J ends lost 5 bases and 6 bases respectively, with 20 bases between them. This CDR3 comprises 16 residues. CDR3 region: CASSDPGATPGNEQFF. CDR3 bases: TGTGCCAGCAGCGACCCGGGAGCGACTCCAGGCAATGAGCAGTTCTTC.

In its sample, this clone was seen a few times. The chain carries TRBV30 and TRBJ2-5; 10 bases are a match to TRBD2. In germline, CDR1 is GTSNPN, CDR2 SVGIG (reference sequence). The trim removed 3 bases at V and 7 bases at J, leaving 14 bases unmatched. The length of the CDR3 is 16 residues. Here the CDR3 reads CAWSQPGLADLRTQYF. In DNA form, the CDR3 reads TGTGCCTGGAGCCAACCTGGACTAGCGGATTTAAGGACCCAGTACTTC.

The chain employs TRBV6-5 and TRBJ1-1; 9 bases map to TRBD1. This CDR3 has 15 amino acids. The trim removed 2 bases at V and 5 bases at J, leaving 6 bases unmatched. CDR1 is MNHEY and CDR2 is SVGAGI in the germline V gene. CDR3 nucleotides: TGTGCCAGCAGTTACCGGAGACAGGGGGGGACTGAAGCTTTCTTT. As protein: CASSYRRQGGTEAFF.

CDR3 in amino acids: CARSLPGLAGGILTDTQYF. The CDR3 DNA sequence: TGTGCCAGAAGCTTGCCGGGGCTAGCGGGGGGGATACTCACAGATACGCAGTATTTT. J is TRBJ2-3 and V is TRBV5-3, with 12 bases identical to TRBD2. TRBV5-3 counts as an open reading frame of uncertain function. Unmatched junction bases numbered 11, after V lost 1 base and J lost 2 bases. The CDR3 loop spans 19 amino acids.

The chain recombines TRBV4-3 with TRBJ2-7, with D possibly TRBD2 on 6 matching bases. Trimming took 1 base from V and 12 from J, leaving 16 bases between them. The V gene's germline CDR1 is LGHNA and CDR2 YSLEER. This CDR3 region has 13 residues. The CDR3 spells CASSQGREPKWYF. The CDR3 DNA follows: TGCGCCAGCAGCCAAGGGAGGGAACCTAAGTGGTACTTC.

The V call is TRBV7-2, the J call TRBJ1-5, with D perhaps TRBD1 (5 bases). Trimming pared 0 bases from V and 6 bases from J, leaving 12 bases between. This CDR3 contains 15 residues. Germline V lookup: CDR1 SGHTA, CDR2 FQGNSA. The CDR3 nucleotides read TGTGCCAGCAGCTTAGCCCAGGGCGGAGGTCAGCCCCAGCATTTT. This translates into CASSLAQGGGQPQHF.

This clone has a single count. The CDR3 sequence is CASRAGTLYGYTF. In nucleotides, the CDR3 is TGTGCCAGCAGGGCCGGGACACTATATGGCTACACCTTC. The chain uses TRBV28 and TRBJ1-2; D possibly corresponds to TRBD1 (6 bases). This CDR3 has 13 amino acids. The ends were cut back, 6 bases at V and 5 bases at J, with 13 bases in the middle. Per germline, CDR1 MDHEN and CDR2 SYDVKM.

V gene TRBV5-6 combines with J gene TRBJ1-5; D call uncertain. V lost 3 bases to trimming and J lost 5 bases, with 6 bases between them. The CDR3 is 12 amino acids. Germline V gives CDR1 SGHDT, CDR2 YYEEEE. The chain's CDR3 is CASSSGDQPQHF. The DNA for the CDR3 is TGTGCCAGCAGCTCTGGGGATCAGCCCCAGCATTTT.

The rearrangement links TRBV5-8 to TRBJ1-6; 8 nucleotides line up with TRBD1. Germline CDR1 reads SGHTS; CDR2 reads YDEGEE. There are 18 residues in the CDR3. V lost 3 bases to trimming and J lost 11 bases; unmatched junction nucleotides: 19. The CDR3 sequence: CASSSYLQRGQGRPPLHF. In DNA, the CDR3 is TGTGCCAGCAGCTCCTACCTTCAAAGAGGACAGGGAAGGCCACCCCTCCACTTT. The entire variable domain, with the rest obtained from reference TRBV5-8 and TRBJ1-6, is as follows: EAGVTQSPTHLIKTRGQQATLRCSPISGHTSVYWYQQALGLGLQFLLWYDEGEERNRGNFPPRFSGRQFPNYSSELNVNALELEDSALYLCASSSYLQRGQGRPPLHFGNGTRLTVT.

The chain links TRBV27 to TRBJ2-5, with 7 positions matching TRBD1. CDR1 is MNHEY and CDR2 is SMNVEV in the germline V gene (reference sequence). The J segment lost 1 base and the V segment lost 6 bases, leaving 2 bases of the junction unmatched. CDR3 size: 13 residues. DNA for the CDR3: TGTGCCAGCAGGACAGGGAGCCAAGAGACCCAGTACTTC. It codes for CASRTGSQETQYF.

The genes are TRBV28 and TRBJ2-3, with 9 bases lining up with TRBD2. The CDR3 length is 14 residues. The ends lost 11 bases at V and 4 bases at J; junction bases unmatched: 10. Germline V gene sequence: CDR1 MDHEN, CDR2 SYDVKM. CDR3 coding DNA: TGTGCCCACAACCGAGCGGGGGGTTCAGATACGCAGTATTTT. Translated: CAHNRAGGSDTQYF.

The gene calls are TRBV11-2 and TRBJ2-7; TRBD2 agrees at 8 bases. The CDR3 is 15 amino acids. Germline CDR1 SGHAT, CDR2 FQNNGV. V was clipped by 2 bases and J by 7 bases; unmatched bases: 10. Written as DNA, the CDR3 is TGTGCCAGCAGCTTAACCCCCGGGGGGGCCGGTGAGCAGTACTTC. This gives the protein CASSLTPGGAGEQYF.

The J gene is TRBJ1-1, the V gene TRBV27; D not resolved. Per the germline V gene, CDR1 is MNHEY and CDR2 is SMNVEV (reference sequence). The V end lost 5 bases, the J end lost 1 base, and 14 bases lay between the germline ends. This CDR3 region has 15 residues. CDR3 sequence (DNA): TGTGCCAGCAGTCCCCGGACGTCTCCGAACACTGAAGCTTTCTTT. Its protein product is CASSPRTSPNTEAFF.

This chain connects TRBV6-6 to TRBJ1-3, with 9 bases that match TRBD1. J gave up 4 bases and V 2 bases, and 6 bases lay outside the gene matches. Germline V CDR1 and CDR2: MNHNY, SVGAGI (reference sequence). The CDR3 covers 16 residues. The CDR3 sequence is CASSYTGQGQGNTIYF. Here the CDR3 DNA reads TGTGCCAGCAGTTACACAGGACAGGGGCAAGGAAACACCATATATTTT.

As regards this clone: The junction differs from germline at one of its ends, possibly a read error. This chain uses TRBV7-2 with TRBJ2-7; TRBD2 matches at 11 bases. CDR1 is SGHTA and CDR2 is FQGNSA in the germline V gene. This CDR3 has 15 amino acids. The CDR3 DNA follows: TGTGCCAGCAGCATAGCGGGAGGGCCCGGGCTTGAGCAGTACTTC. It specifies CASSIAGGPGLEQYF.